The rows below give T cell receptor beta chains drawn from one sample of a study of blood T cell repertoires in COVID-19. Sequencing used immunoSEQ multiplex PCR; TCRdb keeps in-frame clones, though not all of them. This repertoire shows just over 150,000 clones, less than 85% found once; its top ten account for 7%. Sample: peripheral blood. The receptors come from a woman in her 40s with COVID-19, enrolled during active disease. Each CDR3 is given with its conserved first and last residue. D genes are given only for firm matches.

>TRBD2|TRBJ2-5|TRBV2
CASSPSGAGIGETQYF
TGTGCCAGCAGTCCGAGCGGGGCGGGTATAGGAGAGACCCAGTACTTC
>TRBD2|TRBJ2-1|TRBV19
CASSIAGTSGFSYNEQFF
TGTGCCAGTAGTATAGCCGGGACTAGCGGGTTTTCCTACAATGAGCAGTTCTTC
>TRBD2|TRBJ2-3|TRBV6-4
CASSWTSGEDTDTQYF
TGTGCCAGCAGTTGGACTAGCGGGGAAGACACAGATACGCAGTATTTT
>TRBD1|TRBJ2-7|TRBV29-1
CSGSSPGQGNYEQYF
TGCAGCGGGAGTTCTCCGGGACAGGGTAACTACGAGCAGTACTTC
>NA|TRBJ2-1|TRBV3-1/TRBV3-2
CASSQALGVMVQFF
TGTGCCAGCAGCCAAGCTCTAGGGGTGATGGTTCAGTTCTTC
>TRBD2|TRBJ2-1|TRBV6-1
CASSGPSGGLEDEQFF
TGTGCCAGCAGTGGACCTTCGGGGGGTCTTGAGGATGAGCAGTTCTTC
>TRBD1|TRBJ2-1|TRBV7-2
CASSSQTTGANEQFF
TGTGCCAGCAGCTCCCAAACAACAGGGGCGAATGAGCAGTTCTTC
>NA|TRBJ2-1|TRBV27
CASRTIQVSYNEQFF
TGTGCCAGCAGGACCATACAGGTCTCCTACAATGAGCAGTTCTTC
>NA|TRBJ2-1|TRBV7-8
CASSFSSDRNEQFF
TGTGCCAGCAGCTTCTCTAGTGATCGAAATGAGCAGTTCTTC
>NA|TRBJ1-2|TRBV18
CASSPSRGGESRDYGYTF
TGTGCCAGCTCACCATCTCGGGGCGGGGAAAGCCGGGACTATGGCTACACCTTC